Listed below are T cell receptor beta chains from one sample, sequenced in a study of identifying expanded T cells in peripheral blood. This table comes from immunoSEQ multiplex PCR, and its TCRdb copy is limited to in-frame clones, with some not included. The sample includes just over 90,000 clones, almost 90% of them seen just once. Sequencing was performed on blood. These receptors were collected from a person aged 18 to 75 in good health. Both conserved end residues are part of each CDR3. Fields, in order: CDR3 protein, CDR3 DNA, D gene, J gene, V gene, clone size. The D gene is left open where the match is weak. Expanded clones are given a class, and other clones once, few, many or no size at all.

cdr3_aa: CASSEDRVSYEQYF
cdr3_nt: TGCGCCAGCAGTGAGGACAGGGTCTCCTACGAGCAGTACTTC
d_call: TRBD1
j_call: TRBJ2-7
v_call: TRBV10-1
clone_size: .

cdr3_aa: CASSWEREQYF
cdr3_nt: TGTGCCAGTTCCTGGGAGAGGGAGCAGTACTTC
d_call: .
j_call: TRBJ2-7
v_call: TRBV28
clone_size: few

cdr3_aa: CSVDFQEDTGELFF
cdr3_nt: TGCAGCGTTGATTTTCAGGAGGACACCGGGGAGCTGTTTTTT
d_call: .
j_call: TRBJ2-2
v_call: TRBV29-1
clone_size: .

cdr3_aa: CASSKIPSYEQYF
cdr3_nt: TGTGCCAGCAGCAAAATACCCTCCTACGAGCAGTACTTC
d_call: .
j_call: TRBJ2-7
v_call: TRBV28
clone_size: .

cdr3_aa: CASSWTAAPSYEQYF
cdr3_nt: TGTGCCAGCAGTTGGACGGCAGCCCCGTCCTACGAGCAGTACTTC
d_call: .
j_call: TRBJ2-7
v_call: TRBV27
clone_size: once

cdr3_aa: CASSPGTGAYEQYF
cdr3_nt: TGTGCCAGCAGCCCTGGGACAGGGGCCTACGAGCAGTACTTC
d_call: TRBD1
j_call: TRBJ2-7
v_call: TRBV28
clone_size: .

cdr3_aa: CASSRLAVAYF
cdr3_nt: TGTGCCAGCAGTCGCCTAGCGGTGGCGTACTTC
d_call: TRBD2
j_call: TRBJ2-7
v_call: TRBV6-5
clone_size: .

cdr3_aa: CASSEGQIWDQPQHF
cdr3_nt: TGTGCCAGCAGTGAGGGCCAGATATGGGATCAGCCCCAGCATTTT
d_call: .
j_call: TRBJ1-5
v_call: TRBV6-1
clone_size: .

cdr3_aa: CASSRQGEEPQHF
cdr3_nt: TGTGCCAGCAGCCGACAGGGGGAAGAGCCCCAGCATTTT
d_call: TRBD1
j_call: TRBJ1-5
v_call: TRBV7-9
clone_size: .

cdr3_aa: CASTSGLAGGGETQYF
cdr3_nt: TGCGCCAGCACCTCCGGACTAGCGGGAGGAGGGGAGACCCAGTACTTC
d_call: TRBD2
j_call: TRBJ2-5
v_call: TRBV5-1
clone_size: once

cdr3_aa: CASSPPSGTGGSPLHF
cdr3_nt: TGTGCCAGCAGTCCTCCCTCCGGGACAGGGGGTTCACCCCTCCACTTT
d_call: TRBD1
j_call: TRBJ1-6
v_call: TRBV28
clone_size: .

cdr3_aa: CASSEGARSYNEQFF
cdr3_nt: TGTGCCAGCAGTGAGGGGGCTAGGTCCTACAATGAGCAGTTCTTC
d_call: .
j_call: TRBJ2-1
v_call: TRBV2
clone_size: .

cdr3_aa: CASSFGVGSYYEQYF
cdr3_nt: TGTGCCAGCAGCTTTGGGGTGGGCAGCTACTACGAGCAGTACTTC
d_call: .
j_call: TRBJ2-7
v_call: TRBV5-8
clone_size: .

cdr3_aa: CASSRTGDSNQPQHF
cdr3_nt: TGCGCCAGCAGCCGGACAGGAGATAGCAATCAGCCCCAGCATTTT
d_call: TRBD1
j_call: TRBJ1-5
v_call: TRBV4-1
clone_size: .

cdr3_aa: CASIGRAGGTTGELFF
cdr3_nt: TGTGCCAGCATTGGGAGAGCGGGGGGGACCACCGGGGAGCTGTTTTTT
d_call: TRBD2
j_call: TRBJ2-2
v_call: TRBV7-8
clone_size: .

cdr3_aa: CASSLTLNTEAFF
cdr3_nt: TGCGCCAGCAGCTTGACTCTGAACACTGAAGCTTTCTTT
d_call: .
j_call: TRBJ1-1
v_call: TRBV5-1
clone_size: .

cdr3_aa: CASSFYVGGANVLTF
cdr3_nt: TGTGCCAGCAGCTTTTATGTAGGTGGGGCCAACGTCCTGACTTTC
d_call: .
j_call: TRBJ2-6
v_call: TRBV7-9
clone_size: .

cdr3_aa: CASSEKFGGANEQFF
cdr3_nt: TGTGCCAGCAGTGAAAAGTTTGGGGGGGCAAATGAGCAGTTCTTC
d_call: .
j_call: TRBJ2-1
v_call: TRBV2
clone_size: .

cdr3_aa: CASSFRAHNSPLHF
cdr3_nt: TGTGCCAGCAGCTTCAGGGCCCATAATTCACCCCTCCACTTT
d_call: .
j_call: TRBJ1-6
v_call: TRBV5-6
clone_size: few

cdr3_aa: CASSPPTGQGAKNIQYF
cdr3_nt: TGTGCCAGCTCACCACCAACGGGACAGGGGGCCAAAAACATTCAGTACTTC
d_call: TRBD1
j_call: TRBJ2-4
v_call: TRBV18
clone_size: .

cdr3_aa: CASSQSGTSGHEQYF
cdr3_nt: TGCGCCAGCAGCCAGTCCGGGACTAGCGGTCACGAGCAGTACTTC
d_call: TRBD2
j_call: TRBJ2-7
v_call: TRBV4-3
clone_size: .

cdr3_aa: CASSQVGLQGASYGYTF
cdr3_nt: TGTGCCAGCAGCCAAGTAGGCTTGCAGGGGGCTAGCTATGGCTACACCTTC
d_call: TRBD1
j_call: TRBJ1-2
v_call: TRBV4-2
clone_size: .

cdr3_aa: CASSSSRGNSPEAFF
cdr3_nt: TGTGCCAGCAGCAGTAGCAGGGGGAATAGCCCTGAAGCTTTCTTT
d_call: .
j_call: TRBJ1-1
v_call: TRBV21-1
clone_size: .

cdr3_aa: CACSSPGARDTGELFF
cdr3_nt: TGTGCTTGCAGCAGCCCAGGGGCGAGGGACACCGGGGAGCTGTTTTTT
d_call: .
j_call: TRBJ2-2
v_call: TRBV2
clone_size: .

cdr3_aa: CASRAGTANEKLFF
cdr3_nt: TGTGCCAGCAGGGCAGGGACAGCAAATGAAAAACTGTTTTTT
d_call: TRBD1
j_call: TRBJ1-4
v_call: TRBV2
clone_size: .

cdr3_aa: CASSLMPDNEQFF
cdr3_nt: TGTGCCAGCAGCTTGATGCCCGATAATGAGCAGTTCTTC
d_call: .
j_call: TRBJ2-1
v_call: TRBV11-2
clone_size: .

cdr3_aa: CASSRDQRNTGELFF
cdr3_nt: TGTGCCAGCAGCAGGGACCAGCGGAACACCGGGGAGCTGTTTTTT
d_call: .
j_call: TRBJ2-2
v_call: TRBV28
clone_size: .

cdr3_aa: CASSLEVLDTQYF
cdr3_nt: TGCGCCAGCAGCTTGGAAGTGTTAGATACGCAGTATTTT
d_call: .
j_call: TRBJ2-3
v_call: TRBV5-1
clone_size: .

cdr3_aa: CASSRDRAEEKLFF
cdr3_nt: TGTGCCAGCAGTCGGGACAGGGCGGAGGAAAAACTGTTTTTT
d_call: TRBD1
j_call: TRBJ1-4
v_call: TRBV28
clone_size: .

cdr3_aa: CASSRDTRGSPLHF
cdr3_nt: TGTGCCAGCAGCCGGGACACCAGGGGTTCACCCCTCCACTTT
d_call: .
j_call: TRBJ1-6
v_call: TRBV27
clone_size: .

cdr3_aa: CASSSPISGQTIYEQYF
cdr3_nt: TGTGCCAGCAGCTCGCCGATCTCGGGACAAACAATTTACGAGCAGTACTTC
d_call: .
j_call: TRBJ2-7
v_call: TRBV5-5
clone_size: .

cdr3_aa: CASSLNVQGANEKLFF
cdr3_nt: TGCGCCAGCAGCTTGAACGTCCAGGGAGCTAATGAAAAACTGTTTTTT
d_call: .
j_call: TRBJ1-4
v_call: TRBV5-1
clone_size: .

cdr3_aa: CASSPPGLAGGEQYF
cdr3_nt: TGCGCCAGCAGCCCCCCGGGACTAGCGGGAGGCGAGCAGTACTTC
d_call: TRBD2
j_call: TRBJ2-7
v_call: TRBV5-1
clone_size: once

cdr3_aa: CASSRTQGLGETQYF
cdr3_nt: TGTGCCAGCAGTAGAACGCAGGGGTTGGGAGAGACCCAGTACTTC
d_call: .
j_call: TRBJ2-5
v_call: TRBV7-6
clone_size: .

cdr3_aa: CAWSETYYEQYF
cdr3_nt: TGTGCCTGGAGTGAAACCTACTACGAGCAGTACTTC
d_call: .
j_call: TRBJ2-7
v_call: TRBV30
clone_size: .

cdr3_aa: CAWSVPTSGGYNEQFF
cdr3_nt: TGTGCCTGGAGTGTACCAACTAGCGGGGGGTACAATGAGCAGTTCTTC
d_call: TRBD2
j_call: TRBJ2-1
v_call: TRBV30
clone_size: .

cdr3_aa: CASNRGKDTEAFF
cdr3_nt: TGTGCCAGTAATCGGGGGAAGGATACTGAAGCTTTCTTT
d_call: .
j_call: TRBJ1-1
v_call: TRBV19
clone_size: .

cdr3_aa: CSVGAGTETKNIQYF
cdr3_nt: TGCAGCGTTGGAGCCGGGACAGAGACAAAAAACATTCAGTACTTC
d_call: TRBD1
j_call: TRBJ2-4
v_call: TRBV29-1
clone_size: .

cdr3_aa: CATSRDSSGNQPQHF
cdr3_nt: TGTGCCACCAGCAGAGATTCATCAGGAAATCAGCCCCAGCATTTT
d_call: .
j_call: TRBJ1-5
v_call: TRBV15
clone_size: .

cdr3_aa: CASSPPTGRWDEQFF
cdr3_nt: TGTGCCAGCAGCCCGCCGACAGGGAGGTGGGATGAGCAGTTCTTC
d_call: .
j_call: TRBJ2-1
v_call: TRBV7-9
clone_size: .

cdr3_aa: CASSAGDSSYEQYF
cdr3_nt: TGTGCCAGCAGCGCCGGGGACAGCTCCTACGAGCAGTACTTC
d_call: TRBD1
j_call: TRBJ2-7
v_call: TRBV27
clone_size: .

cdr3_aa: CASSQGYTEAFF
cdr3_nt: TGTGCCAGCAGCCAGGGATACACTGAAGCTTTCTTT
d_call: .
j_call: TRBJ1-1
v_call: TRBV7-9
clone_size: .

cdr3_aa: CASGLGDHGELFF
cdr3_nt: TGTGCTAGTGGTTTGGGCGACCACGGGGAGCTGTTTTTT
d_call: .
j_call: TRBJ2-2
v_call: TRBV12-5
clone_size: few

cdr3_aa: CSVDLSGETQYF
cdr3_nt: TGCAGCGTTGACCTATCCGGGGAGACCCAGTACTTC
d_call: .
j_call: TRBJ2-5
v_call: TRBV29-1
clone_size: few

cdr3_aa: CASSLSGGTVVSGNTIYF
cdr3_nt: TGTGCCAGCAGCTTGTCCGGAGGGACAGTCGTCTCTGGAAACACCATATATTTT
d_call: TRBD1
j_call: TRBJ1-3
v_call: TRBV7-6
clone_size: .

cdr3_aa: CASGRTASYEQYF
cdr3_nt: TGTGCCAGCGGGCGAACAGCTTCCTACGAGCAGTACTTC
d_call: .
j_call: TRBJ2-7
v_call: TRBV2
clone_size: .

cdr3_aa: CASSLYGTGEETQYF
cdr3_nt: TGTGCCAGCAGCTTATACGGGACAGGGGAAGAGACCCAGTACTTC
d_call: TRBD1
j_call: TRBJ2-5
v_call: TRBV7-9
clone_size: .

cdr3_aa: CASSSQGQDEQYF
cdr3_nt: TGTGCCAGCAGCTCCCAGGGGCAGGACGAGCAGTACTTC
d_call: .
j_call: TRBJ2-7
v_call: TRBV5-4
clone_size: .

cdr3_aa: CASTPYAGRSPLHF
cdr3_nt: TGTGCCAGCACCCCTTATGCCGGAAGATCACCCCTCCACTTT
d_call: .
j_call: TRBJ1-6
v_call: TRBV6-5
clone_size: once

cdr3_aa: CASSPTLAGLDYNEQFF
cdr3_nt: TGTGCCAGTAGCCCCACGCTAGCGGGGTTAGATTACAATGAGCAGTTCTTC
d_call: TRBD2
j_call: TRBJ2-1
v_call: TRBV19
clone_size: .

cdr3_aa: CASRRERTRSLAETQYF
cdr3_nt: TGCGCCAGCCGAAGGGAAAGGACCCGATCCTTGGCAGAGACCCAGTACTTC
d_call: .
j_call: TRBJ2-5
v_call: TRBV5-1
clone_size: .

cdr3_aa: CASSGIIGTQLYEQYF
cdr3_nt: TGTGCCAGTAGTGGCATAATTGGGACCCAGCTCTACGAGCAGTACTTC
d_call: .
j_call: TRBJ2-7
v_call: TRBV19
clone_size: .

cdr3_aa: CASSVALSNTIYF
cdr3_nt: TGTGCCAGCAGCGTGGCCCTCAGTAACACCATATATTTT
d_call: .
j_call: TRBJ1-3
v_call: TRBV9
clone_size: few